Each of the 7 T cell receptor beta chains below was sequenced from the same sample in a study of T cell responses to AZD1222 COVID-19 vaccine. Measured with immunoSEQ multiplex PCR; TCRdb has only the in-frame clones, and not every one. The sample has fewer than 120,000 clones, roughly 90% seen once. Sequenced material: peripheral blood, taken on day 0 of AZD1222 vaccination. Receptors originate from an adult in good health.

The V and J genes are TRBV19 and TRBJ2-7; D remains unclear. Trimming cost V 4 bases and J 6 bases, with 7 bases left between them. The CDR3 has 11 amino acids. Germline V CDR1 and CDR2: LNHDA, SQIVND (reference sequence). The CDR3 DNA is TGTGCCAGTAGTACTGGGGTCGAGCAGTACTTC. Translation: CASSTGVEQYF.

The gene calls are TRBV3-1 (or the pseudogene TRBV3-2) and TRBJ1-5; 9 bases fit TRBD1. Germline V gene data show CDR1 as LGHDT and CDR2 as YNNKEL (reference sequence). The CDR3 covers 16 residues. The V gene end was trimmed by 3 bases and the J gene end by 2 bases; junction bases not matched to a gene: 5. The CDR3 coding sequence is TGTGCCAGCAGCCAGGGACAGGGAATCGGCAATCAGCCCCAGCATTTT. Amino acids: CASSQGQGIGNQPQHF.

J is TRBJ1-5 and V is TRBV12-3 or TRBV12-4, with D uncertain. The CDR3 has 12 residues. Trimming removed 5 bases at V and 4 bases at J, with 6 bases between. The CDR3 reads CASSRLNQPQHF. DNA for the CDR3: TGTGCCAGCAGTAGACTTAATCAGCCCCAGCATTTT.

V and J are TRBV7-8 and TRBJ2-7, with D possibly matching TRBD1 (6 bases). The CDR3 loop spans 14 amino acids. Germline V gene sequence: CDR1 SGHVS, CDR2 FQNEAQ. V was cut by 4 bases and J by 3 bases, with 13 bases left in between. DNA of the CDR3: TGTGCCAGCAGCTCGGACGGACAGAACTACGAGCAGTACTTC. It codes for CASSSDGQNYEQYF.

The V gene is TRBV19, the J gene TRBJ2-1; 8 bases are a match to TRBD2. In germline, CDR1 is LNHDA, CDR2 SQIVND (reference sequence). V gave up 7 bases and J gave up 3 bases; unmatched junction bases: 14. The CDR3 extends over 17 amino acids. CDR3 sequence: CASTRTLAGGGYNEQFF. The CDR3, as DNA: TGTGCCAGTACTAGAACCCTAGCGGGTGGGGGCTACAATGAGCAGTTCTTC.

The genes are TRBV5-1 and TRBJ1-1; D not resolved. Germline loops: CDR1 SGHRS, CDR2 YFSETQ. Between the trimmed V and J ends, which lost 4 bases and 6 bases, there was a span of 13 bases. CDR3 size: 13 residues. CDR3 region: CASSLNAVAEAFF. The CDR3 region has the DNA TGCGCCAGCAGCCTCAACGCGGTGGCTGAAGCTTTCTTT.

This chain uses TRBV18 with TRBJ1-3; D unresolved. Germline CDR1 is KGHSH and CDR2 is LQKENI. The germline V and J ends were trimmed by 1 base and 7 bases, with 11 bases remaining between them. This CDR3 comprises 14 residues. DNA of the CDR3: TGTGCCAGCTCACCACAGACAAGAGATAACACCATATATTTT. Translation gives CASSPQTRDNTIYF.